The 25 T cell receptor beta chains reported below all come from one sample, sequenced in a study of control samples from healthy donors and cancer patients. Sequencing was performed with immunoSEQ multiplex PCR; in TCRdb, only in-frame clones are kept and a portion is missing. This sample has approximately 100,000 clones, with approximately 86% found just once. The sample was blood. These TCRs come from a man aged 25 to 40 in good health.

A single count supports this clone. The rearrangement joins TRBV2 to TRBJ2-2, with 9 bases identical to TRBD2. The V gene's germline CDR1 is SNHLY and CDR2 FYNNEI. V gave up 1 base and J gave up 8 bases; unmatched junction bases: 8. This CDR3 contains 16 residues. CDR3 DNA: TGTGCCAGCAGTGAAGTGGCTAGCGGGAAGGTGGGGGAGCTGTTTTTT. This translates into CASSEVASGKVGELFF.

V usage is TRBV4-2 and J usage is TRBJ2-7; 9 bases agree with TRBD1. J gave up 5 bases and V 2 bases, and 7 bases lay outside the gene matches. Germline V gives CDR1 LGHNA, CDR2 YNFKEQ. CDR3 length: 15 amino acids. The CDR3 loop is CASSQPQGARNEQYF. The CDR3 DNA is TGTGCCAGCAGCCAACCACAGGGGGCGCGTAACGAGCAGTACTTC.

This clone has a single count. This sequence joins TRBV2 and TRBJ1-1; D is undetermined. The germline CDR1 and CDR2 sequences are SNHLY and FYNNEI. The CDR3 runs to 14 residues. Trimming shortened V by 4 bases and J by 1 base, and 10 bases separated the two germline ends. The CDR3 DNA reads TGTGCCAGCAGTGGCCGTGGGAAGAACACTGAAGCTTTCTTT. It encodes CASSGRGKNTEAFF.

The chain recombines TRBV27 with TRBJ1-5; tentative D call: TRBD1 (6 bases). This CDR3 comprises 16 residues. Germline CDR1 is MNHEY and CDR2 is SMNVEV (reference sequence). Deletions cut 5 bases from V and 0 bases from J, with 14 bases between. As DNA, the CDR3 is TGTGCCAGCAGTCCATCGACAGGATATAGCAATCAGCCCCAGCATTTT. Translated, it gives CASSPSTGYSNQPQHF.

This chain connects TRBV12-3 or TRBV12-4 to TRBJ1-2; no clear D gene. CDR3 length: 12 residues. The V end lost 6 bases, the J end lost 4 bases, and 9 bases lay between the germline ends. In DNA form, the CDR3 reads TGTGCCAGCAGCCAGGACCTCTATGGCTACACCTTC. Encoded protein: CASSQDLYGYTF.

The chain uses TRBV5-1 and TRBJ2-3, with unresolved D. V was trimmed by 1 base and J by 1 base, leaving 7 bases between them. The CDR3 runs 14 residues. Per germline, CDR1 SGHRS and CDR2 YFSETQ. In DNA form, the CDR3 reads TGCGCCAGCAGCTTGACCCCCGGCACAGATACGCAGTATTTT. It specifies CASSLTPGTDTQYF. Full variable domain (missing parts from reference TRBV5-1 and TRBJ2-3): KAGVTQTPRYLIKTRGQQVTLSCSPISGHRSVSWYQQTPGQGLQFLFEYFSETQRNKGNFPGRFSGRQFSNSRSEMNVSTLELGDSALYLCASSLTPGTDTQYFGPGTRLTVL.

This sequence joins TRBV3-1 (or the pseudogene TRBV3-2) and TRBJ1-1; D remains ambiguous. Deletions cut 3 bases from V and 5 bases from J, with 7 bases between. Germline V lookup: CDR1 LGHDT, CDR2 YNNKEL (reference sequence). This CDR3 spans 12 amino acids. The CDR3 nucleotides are TGTGCCAGCAGCCAGGGGAGAACTGAAGCTTTCTTT. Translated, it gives CASSQGRTEAFF.

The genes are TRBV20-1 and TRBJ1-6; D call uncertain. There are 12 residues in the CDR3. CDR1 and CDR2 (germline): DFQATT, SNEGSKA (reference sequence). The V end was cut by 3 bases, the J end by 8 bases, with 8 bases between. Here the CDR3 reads CSASTSDSPLHF. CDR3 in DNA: TGCAGTGCTAGTACTTCTGATTCACCCCTCCACTTT.

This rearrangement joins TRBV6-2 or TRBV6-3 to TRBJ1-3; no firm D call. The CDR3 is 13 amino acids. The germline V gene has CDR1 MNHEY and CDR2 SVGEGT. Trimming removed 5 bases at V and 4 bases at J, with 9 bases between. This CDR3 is CASSRAAGNTIYF. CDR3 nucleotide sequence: TGTGCCAGCAGTCGTGCCGCGGGAAACACCATATATTTT.

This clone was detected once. The CDR3 sequence: CASAYRGLYGYTF. As DNA, the CDR3 is TGTGCCAGCGCATACAGGGGGCTCTACGGCTACACCTTC. The chain couples TRBV14 to TRBJ1-2; TRBD1 matches at 9 bases. The J segment lost 8 bases and the V segment lost 8 bases, leaving 9 bases of the junction unmatched. Germline V gives CDR1 SGHDN, CDR2 FVKESK. The CDR3 sequence is 13 residues long.

The CDR3 nucleotides are TGTGCCAGCTCACCACTTACAGGGGTGAGAGAGACCCAGTACTTC. It yields the protein CASSPLTGVRETQYF. This rearrangement joins TRBV18 to TRBJ2-5; 7 bases map to TRBD1. This CDR3 has 15 residues. V was pared by 1 base and J by 4 bases, with 6 bases of the junction left unmatched. CDR1 KGHSH and CDR2 LQKENI come from the germline V gene.

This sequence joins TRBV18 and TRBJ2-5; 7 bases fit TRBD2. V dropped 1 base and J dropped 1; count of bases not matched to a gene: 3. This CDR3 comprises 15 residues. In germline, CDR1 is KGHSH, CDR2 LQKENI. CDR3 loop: CASSPRGGPQETQYF. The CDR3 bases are TGTGCCAGCTCACCACGGGGGGGTCCCCAAGAGACCCAGTACTTC.

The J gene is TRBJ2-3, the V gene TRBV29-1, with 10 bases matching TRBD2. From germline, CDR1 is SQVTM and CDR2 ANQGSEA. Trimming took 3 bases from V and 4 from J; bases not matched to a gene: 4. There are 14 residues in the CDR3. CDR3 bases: TGCAGCGTTGAGGTAGCGGGAGGCCCAGATACGCAGTATTTT. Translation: CSVEVAGGPDTQYF.

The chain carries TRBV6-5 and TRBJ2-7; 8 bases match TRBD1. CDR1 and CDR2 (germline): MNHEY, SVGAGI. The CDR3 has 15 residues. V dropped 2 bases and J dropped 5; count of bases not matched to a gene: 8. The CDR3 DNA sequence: TGTGCCAGCAGTTACACCGGGACAGGCATGGACGAGCAGTACTTC. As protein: CASSYTGTGMDEQYF.

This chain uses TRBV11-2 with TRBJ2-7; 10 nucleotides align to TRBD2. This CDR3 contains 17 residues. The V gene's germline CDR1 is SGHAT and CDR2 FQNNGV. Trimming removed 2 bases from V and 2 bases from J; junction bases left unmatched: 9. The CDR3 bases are TGTGCCAGCAGCTTACGACAGTCAGCGGGAGGGGCCTACGAGCAGTACTTC. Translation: CASSLRQSAGGAYEQYF. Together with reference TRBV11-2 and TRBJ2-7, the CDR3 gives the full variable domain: EAGVAQSPRYKIIEKRQSVAFWCNPISGHATLYWYQQILGQGPKLLIQFQNNGVVDDSQLPKDRFSAERLKGVDSTLKIQPAKLEDSAVYLCASSLRQSAGGAYEQYFGPGTRLTVT.

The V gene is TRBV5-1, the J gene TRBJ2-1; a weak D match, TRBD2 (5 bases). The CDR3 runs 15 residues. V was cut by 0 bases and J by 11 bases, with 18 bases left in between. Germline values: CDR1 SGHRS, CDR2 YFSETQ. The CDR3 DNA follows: TGCGCCAGCAGCTTGGGGGAAAAAACTAGAGAAAAGCAGTTCTTC. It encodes CASSLGEKTREKQFF. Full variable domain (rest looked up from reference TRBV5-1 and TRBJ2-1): KAGVTQTPRYLIKTRGQQVTLSCSPISGHRSVSWYQQTPGQGLQFLFEYFSETQRNKGNFPGRFSGRQFSNSRSEMNVSTLELGDSALYLCASSLGEKTREKQFFGPGTRLTVL.

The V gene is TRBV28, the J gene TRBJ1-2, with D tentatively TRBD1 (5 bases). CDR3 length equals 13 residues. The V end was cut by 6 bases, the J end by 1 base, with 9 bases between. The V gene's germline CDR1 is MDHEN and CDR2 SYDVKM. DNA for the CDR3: TGTGCCAGCAGCGCCGGGGGTAACTATGGCTACACCTTC. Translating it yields CASSAGGNYGYTF.

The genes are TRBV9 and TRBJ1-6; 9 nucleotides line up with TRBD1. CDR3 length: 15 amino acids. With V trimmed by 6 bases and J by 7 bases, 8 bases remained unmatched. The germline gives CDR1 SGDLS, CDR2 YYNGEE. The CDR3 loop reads CASTGTGNMNSPLHF. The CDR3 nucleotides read TGTGCCAGCACCGGGACAGGGAATATGAATTCACCCCTCCACTTT.

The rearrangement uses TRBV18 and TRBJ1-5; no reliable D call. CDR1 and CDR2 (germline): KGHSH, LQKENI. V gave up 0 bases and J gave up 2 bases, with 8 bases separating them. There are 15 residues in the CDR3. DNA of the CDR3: TGTGCCAGCTCACCACCCGCGGGCCGCAATCAGCCCCAGCATTTT. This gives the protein CASSPPAGRNQPQHF.

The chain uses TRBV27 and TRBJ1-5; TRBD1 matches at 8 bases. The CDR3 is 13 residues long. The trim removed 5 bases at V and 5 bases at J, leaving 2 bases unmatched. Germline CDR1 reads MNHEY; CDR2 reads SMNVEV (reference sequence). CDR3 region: CASSKQGDQPQHF. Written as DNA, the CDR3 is TGTGCCAGCAGTAAACAGGGGGATCAGCCCCAGCATTTT.

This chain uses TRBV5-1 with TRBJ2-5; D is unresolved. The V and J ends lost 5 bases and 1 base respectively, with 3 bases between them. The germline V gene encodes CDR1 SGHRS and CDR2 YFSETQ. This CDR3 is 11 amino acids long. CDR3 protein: CASRIQETQYF. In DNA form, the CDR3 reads TGCGCCAGCAGAATCCAAGAGACCCAGTACTTC.

CDR3 protein: CASSLVTAGLNGYTF. DNA of the CDR3: TGTGCCAGCAGCTTAGTGACTGCAGGGTTGAATGGCTACACCTTC. The rearrangement links TRBV7-9 to TRBJ1-2; tentatively, D is TRBD1 (5 bases). The ends were cut back, 1 base at V and 6 bases at J, with 15 bases in the middle. The germline gives CDR1 SEHNR, CDR2 FQNEAQ (reference sequence). The CDR3 consists of 15 residues.

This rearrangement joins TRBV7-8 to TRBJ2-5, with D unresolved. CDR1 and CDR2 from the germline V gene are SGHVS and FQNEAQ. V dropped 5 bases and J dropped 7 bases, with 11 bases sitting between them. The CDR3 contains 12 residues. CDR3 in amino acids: CASSPDPGTQYF. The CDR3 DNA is TGTGCCAGCAGCCCCGACCCTGGGACCCAGTACTTC.

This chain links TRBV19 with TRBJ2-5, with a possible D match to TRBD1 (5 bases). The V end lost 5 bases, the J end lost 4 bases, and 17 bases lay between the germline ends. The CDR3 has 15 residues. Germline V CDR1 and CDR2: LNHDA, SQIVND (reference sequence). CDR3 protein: CASSQQLTGGETQYF. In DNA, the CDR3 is TGTGCCAGTAGTCAGCAGCTCACAGGTGGAGAGACCCAGTACTTC.

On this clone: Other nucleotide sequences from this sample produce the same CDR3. Here the CDR3 reads CASSLRSGRSTDTQYF. The CDR3 DNA sequence: TGCGCCAGCAGCTTGAGGAGCGGGAGAAGCACAGATACGCAGTATTTT. The chain is built from TRBV5-1 and TRBJ2-3, with 8 bases fitting TRBD2. The CDR3 runs to 16 residues. Germline V gives CDR1 SGHRS, CDR2 YFSETQ. V lost 1 base and J lost 0; bases outside the gene matches: 4.